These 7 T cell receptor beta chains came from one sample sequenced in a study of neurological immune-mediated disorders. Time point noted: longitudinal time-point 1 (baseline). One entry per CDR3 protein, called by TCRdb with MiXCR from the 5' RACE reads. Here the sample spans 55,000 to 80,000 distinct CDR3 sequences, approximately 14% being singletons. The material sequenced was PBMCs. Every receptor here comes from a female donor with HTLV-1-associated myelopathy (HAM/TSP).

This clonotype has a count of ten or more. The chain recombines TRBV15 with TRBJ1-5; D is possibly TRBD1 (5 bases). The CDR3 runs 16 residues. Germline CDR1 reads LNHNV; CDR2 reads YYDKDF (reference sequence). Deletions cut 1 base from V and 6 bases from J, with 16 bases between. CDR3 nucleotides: TGTGCCACCAGCAGAGGTAGCGGGGCCGCGGGTCAGCCCCAGCATTTT. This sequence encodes CATSRGSGAAGQPQHF.

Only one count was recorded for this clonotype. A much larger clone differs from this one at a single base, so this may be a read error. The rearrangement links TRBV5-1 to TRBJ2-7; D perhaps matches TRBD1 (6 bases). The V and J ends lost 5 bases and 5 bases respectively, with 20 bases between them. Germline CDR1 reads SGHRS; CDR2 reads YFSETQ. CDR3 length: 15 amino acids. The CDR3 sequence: CASSSFGQMSDEQYF. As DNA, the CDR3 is TGCGCCAGCAGTTCATTCGGACAGATGTCCGACGAGCAGTACTTC.

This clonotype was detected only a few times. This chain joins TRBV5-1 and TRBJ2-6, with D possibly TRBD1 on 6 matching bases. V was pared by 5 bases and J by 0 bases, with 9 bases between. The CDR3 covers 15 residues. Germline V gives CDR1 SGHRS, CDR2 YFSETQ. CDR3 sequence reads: CASSQTGSGANVLTF. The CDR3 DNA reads TGCGCCAGCAGTCAGACAGGCTCTGGGGCCAACGTCCTGACTTTC.

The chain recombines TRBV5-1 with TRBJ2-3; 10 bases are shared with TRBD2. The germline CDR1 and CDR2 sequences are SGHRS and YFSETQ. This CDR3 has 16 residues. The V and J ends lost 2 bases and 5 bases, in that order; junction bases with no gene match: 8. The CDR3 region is CASSFSGLATGDTQYF. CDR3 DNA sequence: TGCGCCAGCAGCTTTTCGGGACTAGCGACGGGAGATACGCAGTATTTT.

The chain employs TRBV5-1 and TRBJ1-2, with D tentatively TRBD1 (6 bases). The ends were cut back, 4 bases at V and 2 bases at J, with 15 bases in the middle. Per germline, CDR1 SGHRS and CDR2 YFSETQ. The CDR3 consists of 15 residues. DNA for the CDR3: TGCGCCAGCAGCCCGAGCCCACAGGGCAACTATGGCTACACCTTC. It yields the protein CASSPSPQGNYGYTF.

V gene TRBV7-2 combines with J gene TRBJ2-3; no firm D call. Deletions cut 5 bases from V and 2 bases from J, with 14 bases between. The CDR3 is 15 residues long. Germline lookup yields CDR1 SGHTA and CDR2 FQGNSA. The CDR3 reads CASSTPWTNTDTQYF. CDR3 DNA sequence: TGTGCCAGCAGCACCCCCTGGACCAACACAGATACGCAGTATTTT. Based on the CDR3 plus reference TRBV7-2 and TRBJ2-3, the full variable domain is GAGVSQSPSNKVTEKGKDVELRCDPISGHTALYWYRQSLGQGLEFLIYFQGNSAPDKSGLPSDRFSAERTGGSVSTLTIQRTQQEDSAVYLCASSTPWTNTDTQYFGPGTRLTVL.

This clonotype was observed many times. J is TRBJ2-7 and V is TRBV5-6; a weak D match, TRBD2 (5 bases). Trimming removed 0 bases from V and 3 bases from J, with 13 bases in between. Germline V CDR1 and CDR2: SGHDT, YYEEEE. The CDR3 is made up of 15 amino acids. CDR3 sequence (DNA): TGTGCCAGCAGCTTGGAGGGCGGGCGCTACTACGAGCAGTACTTC. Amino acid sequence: CASSLEGGRYYEQYF.